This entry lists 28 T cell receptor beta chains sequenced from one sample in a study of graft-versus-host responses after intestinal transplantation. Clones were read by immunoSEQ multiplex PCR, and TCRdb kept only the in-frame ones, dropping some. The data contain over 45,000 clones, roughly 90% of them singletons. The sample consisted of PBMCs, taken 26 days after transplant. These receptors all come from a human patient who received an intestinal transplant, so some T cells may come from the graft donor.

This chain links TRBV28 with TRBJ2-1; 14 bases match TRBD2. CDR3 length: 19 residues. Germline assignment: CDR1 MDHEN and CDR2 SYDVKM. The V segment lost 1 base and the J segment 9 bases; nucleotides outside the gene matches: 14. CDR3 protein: CASSLLGGGLAGAQGEQFF. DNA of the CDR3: TGTGCCAGCAGTTTATTAGGGGGGGGACTAGCGGGAGCCCAGGGTGAGCAGTTCTTC.

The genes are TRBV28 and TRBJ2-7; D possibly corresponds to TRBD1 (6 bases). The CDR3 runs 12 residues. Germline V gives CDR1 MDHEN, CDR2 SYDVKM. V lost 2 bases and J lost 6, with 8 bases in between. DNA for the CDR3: TGTGCCAGCAGTTTAGCAGGGGCCGAGCAGTACGTC. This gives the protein CASSLAGAEQYV.

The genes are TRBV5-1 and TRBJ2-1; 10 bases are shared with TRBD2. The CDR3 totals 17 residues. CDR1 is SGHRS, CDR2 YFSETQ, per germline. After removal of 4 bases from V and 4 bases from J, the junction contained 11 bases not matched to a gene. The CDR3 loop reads CASSPGLAVTYYNEQFF. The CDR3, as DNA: TGCGCCAGCAGCCCCGGACTAGCGGTTACTTATTACAATGAGCAGTTCTTC.

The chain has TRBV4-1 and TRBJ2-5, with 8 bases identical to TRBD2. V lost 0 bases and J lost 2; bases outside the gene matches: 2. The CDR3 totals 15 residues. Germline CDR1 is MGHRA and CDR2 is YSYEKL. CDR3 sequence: CASSQDTGGQETQYF. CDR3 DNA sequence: TGCGCCAGCAGCCAAGATACGGGGGGGCAAGAGACCCAGTACTTC.

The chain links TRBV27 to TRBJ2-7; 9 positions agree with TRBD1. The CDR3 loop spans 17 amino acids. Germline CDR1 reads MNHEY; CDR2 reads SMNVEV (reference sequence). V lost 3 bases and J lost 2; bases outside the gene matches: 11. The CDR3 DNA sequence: TGTGCCAGCAGTTTTTACCCTTCACAGGGGGCTACCTACGAGCAGTACTTC. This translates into CASSFYPSQGATYEQYF.

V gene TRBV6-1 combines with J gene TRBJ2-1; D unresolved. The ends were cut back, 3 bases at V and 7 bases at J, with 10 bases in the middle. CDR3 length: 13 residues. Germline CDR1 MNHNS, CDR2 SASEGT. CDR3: CASSDFEANEQFF. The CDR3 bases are TGTGCCAGCAGTGATTTCGAAGCAAATGAGCAGTTCTTC.

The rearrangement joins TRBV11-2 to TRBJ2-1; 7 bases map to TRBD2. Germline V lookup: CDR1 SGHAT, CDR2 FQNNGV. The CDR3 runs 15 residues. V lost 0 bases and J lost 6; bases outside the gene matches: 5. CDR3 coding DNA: TGTGCCAGCAGCTTAGAACCCTCTAGCGGCAATGAGCAGTTCTTC. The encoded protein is CASSLEPSSGNEQFF.

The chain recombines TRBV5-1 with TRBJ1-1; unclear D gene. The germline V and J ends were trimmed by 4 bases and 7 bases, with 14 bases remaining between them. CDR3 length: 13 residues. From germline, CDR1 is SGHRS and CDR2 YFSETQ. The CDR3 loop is CASSPGWESEAFF. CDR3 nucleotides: TGCGCCAGCAGCCCGGGGTGGGAAAGTGAAGCTTTCTTT.

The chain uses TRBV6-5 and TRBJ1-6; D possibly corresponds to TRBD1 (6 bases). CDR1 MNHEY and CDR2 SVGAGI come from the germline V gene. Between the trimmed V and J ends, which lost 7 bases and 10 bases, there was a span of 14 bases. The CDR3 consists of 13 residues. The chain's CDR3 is CASKGEIGSPLHF. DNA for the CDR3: TGTGCCAGCAAGGGGGAAATAGGATCACCCCTCCACTTT.

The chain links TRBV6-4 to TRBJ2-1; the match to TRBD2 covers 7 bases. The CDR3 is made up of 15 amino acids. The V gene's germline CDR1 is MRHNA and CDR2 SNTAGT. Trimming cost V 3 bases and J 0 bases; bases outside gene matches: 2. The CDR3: CASSERGSSYNEQFF. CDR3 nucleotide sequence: TGTGCCAGCAGTGAGCGGGGGAGCTCCTACAATGAGCAGTTCTTC.

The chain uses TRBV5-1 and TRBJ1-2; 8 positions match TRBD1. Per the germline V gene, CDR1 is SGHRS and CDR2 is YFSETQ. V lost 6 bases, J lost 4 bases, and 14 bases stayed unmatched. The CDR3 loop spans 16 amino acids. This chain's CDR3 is CASKSGQGPVGYGYTF. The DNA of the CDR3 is TGCGCCAGCAAGTCCGGACAGGGTCCTGTAGGCTATGGCTACACCTTC. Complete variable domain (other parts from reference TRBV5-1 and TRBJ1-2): KAGVTQTPRYLIKTRGQQVTLSCSPISGHRSVSWYQQTPGQGLQFLFEYFSETQRNKGNFPGRFSGRQFSNSRSEMNVSTLELGDSALYLCASKSGQGPVGYGYTFGSGTRLTVV.

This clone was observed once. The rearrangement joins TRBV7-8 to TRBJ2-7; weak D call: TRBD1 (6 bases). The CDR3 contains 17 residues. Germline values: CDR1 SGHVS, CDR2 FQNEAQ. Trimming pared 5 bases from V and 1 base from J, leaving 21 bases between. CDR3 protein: CASSQKKIAQGSYEQYF. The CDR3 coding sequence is TGTGCCAGCAGCCAAAAAAAAATCGCACAGGGTTCCTACGAGCAGTACTTC.

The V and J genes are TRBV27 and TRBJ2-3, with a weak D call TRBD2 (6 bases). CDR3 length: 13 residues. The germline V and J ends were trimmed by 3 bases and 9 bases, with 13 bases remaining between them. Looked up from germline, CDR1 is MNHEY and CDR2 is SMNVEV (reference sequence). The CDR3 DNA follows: TGTGCCAGCAGTTTTGGCCCCGCGGGGACGCAGTATTTT. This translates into CASSFGPAGTQYF.

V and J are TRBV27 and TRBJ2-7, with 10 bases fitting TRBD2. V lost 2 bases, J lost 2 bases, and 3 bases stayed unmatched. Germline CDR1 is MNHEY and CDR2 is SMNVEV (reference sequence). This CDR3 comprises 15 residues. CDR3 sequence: CASSLVAGGAYEQYF. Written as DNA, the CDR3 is TGTGCCAGCAGTTTAGTAGCGGGGGGCGCCTACGAGCAGTACTTC.

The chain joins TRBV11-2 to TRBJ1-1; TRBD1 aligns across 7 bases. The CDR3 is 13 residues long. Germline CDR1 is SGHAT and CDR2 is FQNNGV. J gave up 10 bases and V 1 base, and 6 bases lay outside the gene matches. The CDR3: CASSLGQGEGAFF. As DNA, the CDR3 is TGTGCCAGCAGCTTAGGACAGGGAGAGGGAGCTTTCTTT.

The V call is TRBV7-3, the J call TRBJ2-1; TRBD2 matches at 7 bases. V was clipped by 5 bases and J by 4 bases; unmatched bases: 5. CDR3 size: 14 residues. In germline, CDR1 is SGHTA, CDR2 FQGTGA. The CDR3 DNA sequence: TGTGCCAGCAGCCGGGAGGTTGGATACAATGAGCAGTTCTTC. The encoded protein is CASSREVGYNEQFF.

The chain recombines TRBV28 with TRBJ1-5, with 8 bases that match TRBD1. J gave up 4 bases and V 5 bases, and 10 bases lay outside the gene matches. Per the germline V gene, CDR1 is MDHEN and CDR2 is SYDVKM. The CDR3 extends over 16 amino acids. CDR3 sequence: CASSTDRGRVNQPQHF. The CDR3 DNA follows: TGTGCCAGCAGTACCGACAGGGGAAGGGTAAATCAGCCCCAGCATTTT.

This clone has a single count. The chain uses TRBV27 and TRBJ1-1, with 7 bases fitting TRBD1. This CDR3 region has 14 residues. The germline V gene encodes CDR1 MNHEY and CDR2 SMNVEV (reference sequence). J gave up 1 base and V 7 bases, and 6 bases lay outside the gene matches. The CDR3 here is CASTPGQSNTEAFF. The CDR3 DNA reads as TGTGCCAGCACTCCGGGACAGTCGAACACTGAAGCTTTCTTT.

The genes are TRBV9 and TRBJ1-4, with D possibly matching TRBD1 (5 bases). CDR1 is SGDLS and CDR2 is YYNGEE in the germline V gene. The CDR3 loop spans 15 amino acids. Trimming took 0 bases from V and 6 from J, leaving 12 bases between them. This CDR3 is CASSVEGRADEKLFF. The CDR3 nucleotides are TGTGCCAGCAGCGTAGAGGGCAGGGCGGATGAAAAACTGTTTTTT.

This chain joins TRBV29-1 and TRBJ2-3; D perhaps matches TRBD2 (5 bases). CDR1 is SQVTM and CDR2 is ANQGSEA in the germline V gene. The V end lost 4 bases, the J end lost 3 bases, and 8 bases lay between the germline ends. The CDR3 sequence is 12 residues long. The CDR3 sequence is CSVVGGTDTQYF. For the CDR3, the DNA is TGCAGCGTTGTAGGAGGTACAGATACGCAGTATTTT.

The CDR3 reads CASSLSPGIAYGYTF. The CDR3 DNA follows: TGTGCCAGCAGTTTGTCTCCAGGGATAGCCTATGGCTACACCTTC. V usage is TRBV28 and J usage is TRBJ1-2; maybe TRBD1 (5 bases). V was pared by 3 bases and J by 4 bases, with 15 bases between. Germline V gene data show CDR1 as MDHEN and CDR2 as SYDVKM. The CDR3 contains 15 residues.

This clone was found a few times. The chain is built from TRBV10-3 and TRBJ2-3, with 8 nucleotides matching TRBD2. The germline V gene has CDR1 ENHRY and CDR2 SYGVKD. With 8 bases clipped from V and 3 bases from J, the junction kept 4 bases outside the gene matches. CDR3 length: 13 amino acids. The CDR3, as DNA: TGTGCCATCGGGAGCGGGGGAACAGATACGCAGTATTTT. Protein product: CAIGSGGTDTQYF.

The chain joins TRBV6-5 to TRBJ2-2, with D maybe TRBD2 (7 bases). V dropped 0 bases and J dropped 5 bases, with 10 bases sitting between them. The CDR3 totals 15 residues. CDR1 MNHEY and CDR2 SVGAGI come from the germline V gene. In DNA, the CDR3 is TGTGCCAGCAGTTACTCCGAGGGGGGGACCGGGGAGCTGTTTTTT. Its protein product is CASSYSEGGTGELFF.

The CDR3 nucleotides read TGTGCCAGCAGTTTCCCAGCGGGAGCCCAAGAGACCCAGTACTTC. Translation: CASSFPAGAQETQYF. This rearrangement joins TRBV28 to TRBJ2-5; the match to TRBD2 covers 8 bases. The CDR3 is made up of 15 amino acids. Germline-derived CDR1 and CDR2 are MDHEN and SYDVKM. With 3 bases clipped from V and 1 base from J, the junction kept 4 bases outside the gene matches.

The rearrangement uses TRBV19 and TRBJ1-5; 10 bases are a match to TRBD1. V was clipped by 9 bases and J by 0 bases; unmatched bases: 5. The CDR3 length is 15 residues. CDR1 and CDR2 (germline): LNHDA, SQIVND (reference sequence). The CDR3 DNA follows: TGTGCCAGCCAGGACAGGGGGAATAGCAATCAGCCCCAGCATTTT. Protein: CASQDRGNSNQPQHF.

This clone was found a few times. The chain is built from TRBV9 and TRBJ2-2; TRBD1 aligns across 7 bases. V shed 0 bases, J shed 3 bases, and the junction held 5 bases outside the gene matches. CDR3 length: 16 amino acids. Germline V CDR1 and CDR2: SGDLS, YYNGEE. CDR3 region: CASSVGQGEDTGELFF. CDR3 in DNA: TGTGCCAGCAGCGTAGGACAGGGAGAGGACACCGGGGAGCTGTTTTTT.

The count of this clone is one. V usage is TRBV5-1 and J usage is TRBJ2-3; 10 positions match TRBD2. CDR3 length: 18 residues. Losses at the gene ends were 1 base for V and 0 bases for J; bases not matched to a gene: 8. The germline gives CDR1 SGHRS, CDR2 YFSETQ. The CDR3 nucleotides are TGCGCCAGCAGCTTGCCTAGCGGGGGCGGACCTAGCACAGATACGCAGTATTTT. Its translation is CASSLPSGGGPSTDTQYF.

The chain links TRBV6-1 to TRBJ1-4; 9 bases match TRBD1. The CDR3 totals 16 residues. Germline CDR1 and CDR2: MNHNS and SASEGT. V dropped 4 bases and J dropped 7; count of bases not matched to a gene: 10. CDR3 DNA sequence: TGTGCCAGCAGTGCTGTACAGGGGGCCGTGGGTGAAAAACTGTTTTTT. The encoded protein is CASSAVQGAVGEKLFF.